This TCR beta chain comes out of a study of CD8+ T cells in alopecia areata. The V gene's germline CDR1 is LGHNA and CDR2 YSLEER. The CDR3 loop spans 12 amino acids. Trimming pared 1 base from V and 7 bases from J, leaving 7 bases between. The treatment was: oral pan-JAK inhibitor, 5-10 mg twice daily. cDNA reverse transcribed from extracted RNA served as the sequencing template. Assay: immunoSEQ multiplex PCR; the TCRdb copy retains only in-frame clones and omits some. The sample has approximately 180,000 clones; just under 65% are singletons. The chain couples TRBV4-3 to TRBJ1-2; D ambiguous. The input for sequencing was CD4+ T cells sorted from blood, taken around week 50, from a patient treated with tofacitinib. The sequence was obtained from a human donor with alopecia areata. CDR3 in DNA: TGCGCCAGCAGCCAAGGACGGGGTGGCTACACCTTC. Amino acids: CASSQGRGGYTF.